These 2 T cell receptor beta chains originate from one sample sequenced in a study of technical replicates of blood from a handful of donors. The method was immunoSEQ multiplex PCR; TCRdb's version includes in-frame clones alone and lacks a portion of them. The sample contains 91,000 or so clones, 95% of which appear only once. The sequencing sample was made of T cells isolated from PBMCs. The receptors were sampled from a human donor in good health.

The rearrangement joins TRBV9 to TRBJ1-4, with D unresolved. The CDR3 totals 15 residues. Trimming took 0 bases from V and 10 from J, leaving 16 bases between them. In germline, CDR1 is SGDLS, CDR2 YYNGEE. The DNA for the CDR3 is TGTGCCAGCAGCGTAGGCCCGTCGGAGTTTGGAAAACTGTTTTTT. Amino acids: CASSVGPSEFGKLFF.

This chain joins TRBV7-9 and TRBJ2-7; possibly TRBD2 for D (7 bases). The germline CDR1 and CDR2 sequences are SEHNR and FQNEAQ (reference sequence). CDR3 length equals 17 residues. Trimming took off 1 base at V and 4 bases at J, with 20 bases between the two ends. The CDR3 is CASSLEGGWETDYEQYF. CDR3 sequence (DNA): TGTGCCAGCAGCTTAGAGGGGGGGTGGGAGACGGATTACGAGCAGTACTTC. Filled out from reference TRBV7-9 and TRBJ2-7, the complete variable domain reads DTGVSQNPRHKITKRGQNVTFRCDPISEHNRLYWYRQTLGQGPEFLTYFQNEAQLEKSRLLSDRFSAERPKGSFSTLEIQRTEQGDSAMYLCASSLEGGWETDYEQYFGPGTRLTVT.